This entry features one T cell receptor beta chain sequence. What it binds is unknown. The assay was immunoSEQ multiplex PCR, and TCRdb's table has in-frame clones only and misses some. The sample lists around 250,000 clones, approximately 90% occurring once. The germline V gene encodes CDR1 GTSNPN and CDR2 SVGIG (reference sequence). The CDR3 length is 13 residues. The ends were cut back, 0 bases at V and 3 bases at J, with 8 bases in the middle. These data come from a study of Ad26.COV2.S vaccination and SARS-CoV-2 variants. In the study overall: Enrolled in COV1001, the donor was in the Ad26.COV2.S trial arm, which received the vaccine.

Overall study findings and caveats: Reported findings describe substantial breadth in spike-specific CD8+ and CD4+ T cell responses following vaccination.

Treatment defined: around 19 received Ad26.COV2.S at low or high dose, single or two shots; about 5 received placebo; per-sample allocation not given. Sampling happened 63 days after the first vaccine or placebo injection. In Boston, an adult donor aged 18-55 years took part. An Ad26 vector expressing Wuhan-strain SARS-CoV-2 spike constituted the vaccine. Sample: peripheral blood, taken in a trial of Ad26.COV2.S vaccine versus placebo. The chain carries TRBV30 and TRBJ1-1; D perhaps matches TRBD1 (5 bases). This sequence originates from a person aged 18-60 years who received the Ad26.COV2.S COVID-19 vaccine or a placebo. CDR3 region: CAWSVQEYTEAFF. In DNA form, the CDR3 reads TGTGCCTGGAGTGTACAGGAGTACACTGAAGCTTTCTTT.